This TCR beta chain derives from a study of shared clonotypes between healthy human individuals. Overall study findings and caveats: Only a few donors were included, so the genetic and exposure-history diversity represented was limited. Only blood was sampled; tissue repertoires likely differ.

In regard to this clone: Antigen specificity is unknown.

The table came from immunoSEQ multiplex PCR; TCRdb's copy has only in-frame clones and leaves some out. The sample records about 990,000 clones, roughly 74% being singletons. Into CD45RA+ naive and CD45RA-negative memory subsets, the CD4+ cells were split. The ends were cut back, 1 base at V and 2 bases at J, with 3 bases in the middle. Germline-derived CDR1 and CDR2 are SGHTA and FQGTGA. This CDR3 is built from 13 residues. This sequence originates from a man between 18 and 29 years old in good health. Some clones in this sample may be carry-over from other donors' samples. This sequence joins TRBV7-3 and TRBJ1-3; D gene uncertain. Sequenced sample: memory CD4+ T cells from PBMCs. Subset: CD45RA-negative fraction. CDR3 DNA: TGTGCCAGCAGCTTAAACGCTGGAAACACCATATATTTT. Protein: CASSLNAGNTIYF.